This T cell receptor (beta chain) derives from a study of cytomegalovirus exposure and HLA in healthy donors. Those who donated were healthy bone marrow donors. Study results and caveats: An analysis was carried out at a later point. It showed that HLA-associated TCR beta chains were more clonally expanded than equally common non-associated chains.

Regarding this clone: Its antigen is still unknown.

PCR primers comprised 60 Vbeta and 13 Jbeta primers. TCRdb's copy holds only in-frame clones and misses some; the assay was immunoSEQ multiplex PCR. The sample has about 94,000 clones; around 74% are singletons. Sequenced material: PBMCs. The TCR originated in a man in his forties in good health and CMV-seropositive.

The CDR3 nucleotides read TGTGCCAGCAGCGGTACAGGGGCGGCTTCACCCCTCCACTTT. This translates into CASSGTGAASPLHF. V usage is TRBV9 and J usage is TRBJ1-6; 7 bases match TRBD1. The CDR3 is made up of 14 amino acids. The J segment lost 9 bases and the V segment lost 3 bases, leaving 6 bases of the junction unmatched. From germline, CDR1 is SGDLS and CDR2 YYNGEE. The full variable domain, rest sourced from reference TRBV9 and TRBJ1-6, is DSGVTQTPKHLITATGQRVTLRCSPRSGDLSVYWYQQSLDQGLQFLIQYYNGEERAKGNILERFSAQQFPDLHSELNLSSLELGDSALYFCASSGTGAASPLHFGNGTRLTVT.